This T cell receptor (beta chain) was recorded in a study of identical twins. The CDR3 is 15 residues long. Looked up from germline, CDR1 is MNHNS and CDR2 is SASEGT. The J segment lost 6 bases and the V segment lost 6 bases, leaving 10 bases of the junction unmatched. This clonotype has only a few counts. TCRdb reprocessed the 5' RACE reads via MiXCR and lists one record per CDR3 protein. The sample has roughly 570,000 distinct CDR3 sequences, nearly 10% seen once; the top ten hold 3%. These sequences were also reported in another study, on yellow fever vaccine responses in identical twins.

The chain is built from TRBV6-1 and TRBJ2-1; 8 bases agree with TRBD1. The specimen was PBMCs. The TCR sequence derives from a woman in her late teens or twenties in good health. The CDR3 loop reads CASSQDRVLINEQFF. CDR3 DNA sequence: TGTGCCAGCAGCCAGGACAGGGTTCTAATCAATGAGCAGTTCTTC.